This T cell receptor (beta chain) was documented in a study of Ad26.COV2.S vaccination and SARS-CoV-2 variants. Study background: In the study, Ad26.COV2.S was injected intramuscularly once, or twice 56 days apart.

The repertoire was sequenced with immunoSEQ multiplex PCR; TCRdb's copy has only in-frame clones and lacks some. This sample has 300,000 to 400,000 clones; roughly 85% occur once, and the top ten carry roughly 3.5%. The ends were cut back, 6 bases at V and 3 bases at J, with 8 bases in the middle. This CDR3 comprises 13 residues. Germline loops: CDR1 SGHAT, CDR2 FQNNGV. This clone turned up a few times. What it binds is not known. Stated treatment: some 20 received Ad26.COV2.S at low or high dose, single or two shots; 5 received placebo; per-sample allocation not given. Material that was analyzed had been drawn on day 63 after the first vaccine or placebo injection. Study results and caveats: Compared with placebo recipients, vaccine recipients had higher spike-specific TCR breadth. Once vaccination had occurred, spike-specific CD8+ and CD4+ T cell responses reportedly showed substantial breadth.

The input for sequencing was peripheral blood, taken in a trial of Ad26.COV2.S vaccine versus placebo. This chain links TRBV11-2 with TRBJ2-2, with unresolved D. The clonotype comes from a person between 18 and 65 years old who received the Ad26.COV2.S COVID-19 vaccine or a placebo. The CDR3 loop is CASSTDYTGELFF. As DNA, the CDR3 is TGTGCCAGCAGTACGGATTACACCGGGGAGCTGTTTTTT.